This TCR beta chain is drawn from a study of PD-1 blockade in classical Hodgkin lymphoma. Study as a whole: Patients received nivolumab 3 mg/kg intravenously every 2 weeks. Regarding the study as a whole: Differences between repertoires have undefined causes, possibly disease activity or prior therapy. The baseline diversity of complete responders showed similarity to that of newly diagnosed patients. Newly diagnosed patients were reported to start with lower TCR diversity than healthy donors.

TCRdb keeps only in-frame clones here, not all; method: immunoSEQ multiplex PCR. The sample has around 26,000 clones, approximately 78% seen once. Each of the patients experienced relapse following autologous stem cell transplantation, and their brentuximab vedotin exposure differed. A note on this clone: What it recognizes is unknown.

The CDR3 sequence is 16 residues long. CDR1 and CDR2 from the germline V gene are SNHLY and FYNNEI. V trimming: 9 bases; J trimming: 4 bases; junction bases outside the gene matches: 12. The material was peripheral blood mononuclear cells (PBMCs), obtained before the second cycle of nivolumab. The clonotype originates from a human donor with classical Hodgkin lymphoma. The chain recombines TRBV2 with TRBJ1-6; TRBD1 aligns across 7 bases. This CDR3 reads CASSGFQGDYNSPLHF. For the CDR3, the DNA is TGTGCCAGTTCGGGGTTTCAGGGGGATTATAATTCACCCCTCCACTTT.